This is a list of T cell receptor beta chains from one sample in a study of naive and memory T cell subsets. In TCRdb, the UMI-ligation and nested PCR reads were re-called with MiXCR into one record per CDR3 protein. The sample lists 150,000 or so distinct CDR3 sequences; about 23% were seen once. The specimen was naive CD4+ T cells from blood. Receptor source: a human donor in good health. Both conserved end residues are part of each CDR3. The D gene is left open where the match is weak. Part of the rows lack a size; the others show once, few, many or a class for expanded clones.

v_call: TRBV9
j_call: TRBJ1-2
d_call: -
clone_size: -
cdr3_nt: TGTGCCAGCAGCGTGTCGGGCGTTCGATCCTATGGCTACACCTTC
cdr3_aa: CASSVSGVRSYGYTF

v_call: TRBV25-1
j_call: TRBJ2-1
d_call: TRBD2
clone_size: -
cdr3_nt: TGTGCCAGCAGCCCCGGGGGGGCGACCTACAATGAGCAGTTCTTC
cdr3_aa: CASSPGGATYNEQFF

v_call: TRBV28
j_call: TRBJ2-5
d_call: TRBD2
clone_size: few
cdr3_nt: TGTGCCAGCAGATCGCCCCGGGAGGAAGAGACCCAGTACTTC
cdr3_aa: CASRSPREEETQYF

v_call: TRBV20-1
j_call: TRBJ2-1
d_call: TRBD2
clone_size: -
cdr3_nt: TGCAGTGCTAGAGATAGGCTAGCGGGAGCGGCCTACAATGAGCAGTTCTTC
cdr3_aa: CSARDRLAGAAYNEQFF

v_call: TRBV7-2
j_call: TRBJ2-1
d_call: -
clone_size: many
cdr3_nt: TGTGCCAGCAGCCCACTCCGGGGAGAGCAGTTCTTC
cdr3_aa: CASSPLRGEQFF

v_call: TRBV20-1
j_call: TRBJ2-4
d_call: -
clone_size: -
cdr3_nt: TGCAGTGCTAGAGGACCCAACGCGAACATTCAGTACTTC
cdr3_aa: CSARGPNANIQYF

v_call: TRBV6-1
j_call: TRBJ2-2
d_call: -
clone_size: few
cdr3_nt: TGTGCCAGCGGATTACGGGCCGCTCGAACCGGGGAGCTGTTTTTT
cdr3_aa: CASGLRAARTGELFF

v_call: TRBV29-1
j_call: TRBJ2-1
d_call: -
clone_size: many
cdr3_nt: TGCAGCGTGCCCCGAGACAATGAGCAGTTCTTC
cdr3_aa: CSVPRDNEQFF

v_call: TRBV18
j_call: TRBJ2-2
d_call: -
clone_size: -
cdr3_nt: TGTGCCAGCTCACCCACGGGATCGGTCACCGGGGAGCTGTTTTTT
cdr3_aa: CASSPTGSVTGELFF

v_call: TRBV6-5
j_call: TRBJ2-3
d_call: TRBD2
clone_size: -
cdr3_nt: TGTGCTAGCAGCCTAATCCCGGGACTAGCCACAGATACGCAGTATTTT
cdr3_aa: CASSLIPGLATDTQYF

v_call: TRBV29-1
j_call: TRBJ1-1
d_call: -
clone_size: few
cdr3_nt: TGCAGCGTTTCCTTAGTAGCGGGGGGGGCTTTCTTT
cdr3_aa: CSVSLVAGGAFF

v_call: TRBV18
j_call: TRBJ2-1
d_call: TRBD1
clone_size: many
cdr3_nt: TGTGCCAGCTCCAGGGACAGTGAAGACAATGAGCAGTTCTTC
cdr3_aa: CASSRDSEDNEQFF

v_call: TRBV6-1
j_call: TRBJ2-3
d_call: TRBD2
clone_size: -
cdr3_nt: TGTGCCAGCAGTGCCCTAGCGGGTGCGGGGTATTTT
cdr3_aa: CASSALAGAGYF

v_call: TRBV6-5
j_call: TRBJ1-4
d_call: -
clone_size: few
cdr3_nt: TGTGCCAGCAGTTATTCCGGGGGAGCTAATGAAAAACTGTTTTTT
cdr3_aa: CASSYSGGANEKLFF

v_call: TRBV29-1
j_call: TRBJ2-7
d_call: -
clone_size: -
cdr3_nt: TGCAGCGGAGGAGGGACGGATACCTACGAGCAGTACTTC
cdr3_aa: CSGGGTDTYEQYF

v_call: TRBV27
j_call: TRBJ2-3
d_call: -
clone_size: many
cdr3_nt: TGTGCCAGCAGTCCGGCAGTCAACACAGATACGCAGTATTTT
cdr3_aa: CASSPAVNTDTQYF

v_call: TRBV27
j_call: TRBJ2-2
d_call: -
clone_size: many
cdr3_nt: TGTGCCAGCAGTTTCACGAACACCGGGGAGCTGTTTTTT
cdr3_aa: CASSFTNTGELFF

v_call: TRBV10-3
j_call: TRBJ2-7
d_call: TRBD2
clone_size: few
cdr3_nt: TGTGCCATCAGTGAGAGGGCTAGCGGGAGGGGGTACGAGCAGTACTTC
cdr3_aa: CAISERASGRGYEQYF

v_call: TRBV20-1
j_call: TRBJ1-2
d_call: TRBD1
clone_size: few
cdr3_nt: TGCAGTGCACAGGGACAGACCGGAGGTGGCTACACCTTC
cdr3_aa: CSAQGQTGGGYTF

v_call: TRBV5-1
j_call: TRBJ2-7
d_call: -
clone_size: -
cdr3_nt: TGCGCCAGCAGCTTGGAGTCAGGGAAGCCCTACGAGCAGTACTTC
cdr3_aa: CASSLESGKPYEQYF

v_call: TRBV6-5
j_call: TRBJ2-3
d_call: TRBD1
clone_size: -
cdr3_nt: TGTGCCAGCAGTCTCGACAGGGGCGATACGCAGTATTTT
cdr3_aa: CASSLDRGDTQYF

v_call: TRBV18
j_call: TRBJ1-1
d_call: -
clone_size: once
cdr3_nt: TGTGCCAGCTCACCTGACAGGAGGATGAACACTGAAGCTTTCTTT
cdr3_aa: CASSPDRRMNTEAFF